Below, one T cell receptor beta chain is given with its context. The length of the CDR3 is 19 residues. Germline V lookup: CDR1 MGHRA, CDR2 YSYEKL. The data originate from a study of monozygotic twins with inflammatory bowel disease. In eight separate reactions per sample, cDNA was generated. Template switching introduced UMIs that contain a 6-nucleotide sample barcode. Reanalyzing the 5' RACE reads, TCRdb keeps one entry per CDR3 protein, without DNA. Here the sample table reports around 200,000 distinct CDR3 sequences. J is TRBJ2-7 and V is TRBV4-1; absent DNA, TCRdb's TRBD1 call cannot be checked. This clonotype originated in a human donor with ulcerative colitis or Crohn's disease, or a healthy co-twin of an affected twin (not recorded which). Sequences were obtained from blood. The CDR3 sequence: CASSQDDVDSLGEAYEQYF.